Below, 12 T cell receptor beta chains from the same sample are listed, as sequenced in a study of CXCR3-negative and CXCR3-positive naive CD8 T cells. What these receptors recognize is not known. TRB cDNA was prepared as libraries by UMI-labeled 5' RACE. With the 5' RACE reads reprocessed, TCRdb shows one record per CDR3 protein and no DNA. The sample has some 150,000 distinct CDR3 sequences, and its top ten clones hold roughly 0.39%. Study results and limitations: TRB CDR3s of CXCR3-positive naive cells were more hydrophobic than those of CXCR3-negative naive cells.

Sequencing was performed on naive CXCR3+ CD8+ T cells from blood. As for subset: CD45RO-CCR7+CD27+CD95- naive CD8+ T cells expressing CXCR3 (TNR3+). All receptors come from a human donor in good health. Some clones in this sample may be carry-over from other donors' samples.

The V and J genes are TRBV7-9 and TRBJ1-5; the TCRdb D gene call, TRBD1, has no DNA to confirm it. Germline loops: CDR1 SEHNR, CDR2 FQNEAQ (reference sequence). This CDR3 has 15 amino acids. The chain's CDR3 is CASSSIGTGSQPQHF.

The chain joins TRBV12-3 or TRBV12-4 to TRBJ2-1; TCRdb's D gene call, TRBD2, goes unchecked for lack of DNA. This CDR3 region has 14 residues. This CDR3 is CASNHSSGGNEQFF.

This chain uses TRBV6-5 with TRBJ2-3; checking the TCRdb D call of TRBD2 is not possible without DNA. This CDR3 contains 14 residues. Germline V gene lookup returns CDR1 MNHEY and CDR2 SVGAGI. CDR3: CASSYEGLLYTQYF.

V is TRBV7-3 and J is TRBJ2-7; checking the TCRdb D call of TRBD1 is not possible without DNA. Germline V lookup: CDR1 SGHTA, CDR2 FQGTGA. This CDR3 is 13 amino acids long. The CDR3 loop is CASSTSPLYEQYF.

This CDR3 is CASSLARGYEQYF. The rearrangement links TRBV7-9 to TRBJ2-7. CDR3 length: 13 residues. Germline V gives CDR1 SEHNR, CDR2 FQNEAQ (reference sequence).

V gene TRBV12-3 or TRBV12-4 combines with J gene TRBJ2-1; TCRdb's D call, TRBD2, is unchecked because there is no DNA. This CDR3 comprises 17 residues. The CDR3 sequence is CASRPVPGLGRYNEQFF.

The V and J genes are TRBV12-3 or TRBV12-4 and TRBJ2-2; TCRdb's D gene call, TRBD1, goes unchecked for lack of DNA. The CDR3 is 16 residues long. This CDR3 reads CASSPDGPANTGELFF.

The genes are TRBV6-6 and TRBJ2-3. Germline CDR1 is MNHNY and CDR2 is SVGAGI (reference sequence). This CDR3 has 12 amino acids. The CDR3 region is CASSAITDTQYF.

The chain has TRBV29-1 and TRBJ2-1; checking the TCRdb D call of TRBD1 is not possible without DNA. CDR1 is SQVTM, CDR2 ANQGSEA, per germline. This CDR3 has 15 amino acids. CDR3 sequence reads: CSVEHQLGLDNEQFF.

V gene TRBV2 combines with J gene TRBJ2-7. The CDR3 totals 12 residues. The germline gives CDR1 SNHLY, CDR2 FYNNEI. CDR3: CASSVGAHEQYF.

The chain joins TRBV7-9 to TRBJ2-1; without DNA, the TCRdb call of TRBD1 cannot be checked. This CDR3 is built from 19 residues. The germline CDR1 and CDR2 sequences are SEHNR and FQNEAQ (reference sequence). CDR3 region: CASSLARGSPGSSYNEQFF.

The CDR3 protein is CASSDVGQGRTGELFF. The chain links TRBV10-1 to TRBJ2-2; TCRdb names TRBD1, which stays unverified in the absence of DNA. This CDR3 is 16 amino acids long. Germline V lookup: CDR1 WNHNN, CDR2 SYGVQD (reference sequence).